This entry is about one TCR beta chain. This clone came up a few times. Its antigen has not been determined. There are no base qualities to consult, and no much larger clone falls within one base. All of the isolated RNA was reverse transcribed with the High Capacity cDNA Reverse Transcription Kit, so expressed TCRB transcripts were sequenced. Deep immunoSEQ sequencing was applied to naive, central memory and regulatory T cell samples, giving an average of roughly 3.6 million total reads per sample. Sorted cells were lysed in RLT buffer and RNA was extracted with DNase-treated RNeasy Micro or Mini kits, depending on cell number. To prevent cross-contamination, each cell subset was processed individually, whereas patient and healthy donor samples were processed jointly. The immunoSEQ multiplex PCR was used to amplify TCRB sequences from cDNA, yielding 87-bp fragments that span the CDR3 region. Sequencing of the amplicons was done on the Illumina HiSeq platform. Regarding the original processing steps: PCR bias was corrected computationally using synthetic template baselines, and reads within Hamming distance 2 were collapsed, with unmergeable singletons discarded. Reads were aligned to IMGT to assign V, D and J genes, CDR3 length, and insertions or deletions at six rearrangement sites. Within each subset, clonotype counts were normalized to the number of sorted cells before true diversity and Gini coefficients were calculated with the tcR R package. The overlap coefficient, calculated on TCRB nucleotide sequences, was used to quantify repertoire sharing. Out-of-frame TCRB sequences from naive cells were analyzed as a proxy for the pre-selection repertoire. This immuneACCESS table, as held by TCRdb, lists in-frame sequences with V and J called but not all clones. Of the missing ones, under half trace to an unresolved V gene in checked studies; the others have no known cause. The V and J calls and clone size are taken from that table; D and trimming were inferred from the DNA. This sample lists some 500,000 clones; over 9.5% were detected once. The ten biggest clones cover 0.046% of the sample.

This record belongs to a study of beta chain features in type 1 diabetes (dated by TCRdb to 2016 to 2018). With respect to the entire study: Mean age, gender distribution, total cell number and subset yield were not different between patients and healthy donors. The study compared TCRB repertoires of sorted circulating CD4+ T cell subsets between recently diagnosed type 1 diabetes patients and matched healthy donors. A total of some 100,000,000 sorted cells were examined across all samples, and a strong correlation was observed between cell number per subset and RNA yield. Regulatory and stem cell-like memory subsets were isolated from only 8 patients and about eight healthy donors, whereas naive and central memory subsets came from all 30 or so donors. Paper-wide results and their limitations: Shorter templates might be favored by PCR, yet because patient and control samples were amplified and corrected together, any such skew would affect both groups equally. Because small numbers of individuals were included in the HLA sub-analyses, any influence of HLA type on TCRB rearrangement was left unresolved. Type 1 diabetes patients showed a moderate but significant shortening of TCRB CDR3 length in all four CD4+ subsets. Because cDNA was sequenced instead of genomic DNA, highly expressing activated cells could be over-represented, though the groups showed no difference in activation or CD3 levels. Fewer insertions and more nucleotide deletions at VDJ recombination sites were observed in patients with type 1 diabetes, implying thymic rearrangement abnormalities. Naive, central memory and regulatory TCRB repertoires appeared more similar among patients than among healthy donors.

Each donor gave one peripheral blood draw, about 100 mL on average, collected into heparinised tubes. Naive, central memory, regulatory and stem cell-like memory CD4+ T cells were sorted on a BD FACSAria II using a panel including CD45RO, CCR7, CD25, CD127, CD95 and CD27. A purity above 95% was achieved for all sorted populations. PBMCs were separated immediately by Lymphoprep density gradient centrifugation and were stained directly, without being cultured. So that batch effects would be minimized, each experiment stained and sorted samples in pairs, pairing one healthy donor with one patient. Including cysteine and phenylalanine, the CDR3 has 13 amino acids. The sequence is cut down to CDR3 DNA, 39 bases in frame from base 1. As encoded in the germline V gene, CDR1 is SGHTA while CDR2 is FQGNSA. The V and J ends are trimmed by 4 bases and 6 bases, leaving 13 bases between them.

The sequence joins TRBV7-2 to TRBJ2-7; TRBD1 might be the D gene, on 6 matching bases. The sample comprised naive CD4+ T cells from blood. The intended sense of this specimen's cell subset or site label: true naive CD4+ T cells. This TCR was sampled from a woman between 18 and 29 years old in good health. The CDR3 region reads CASSSSQGTEQYF. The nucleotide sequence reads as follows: TGTGCCAGCAGCTCCAGCCAGGGGACCGAGCAGTACTTC.